These T cell receptor beta chains were read from a single sample in a study of blood T cell repertoires in COVID-19. Some clones are missing from TCRdb's copy, which holds only in-frame ones; the method was immunoSEQ multiplex PCR. Of roughly 200,000 clones in the sample, 82% were seen once. Sequenced sample: peripheral blood. These receptors all stem from an elderly woman with COVID-19, enrolled during active disease. The CDR3 runs from the conserved cysteine through the conserved F or W. Each record gives: CDR3 protein, CDR3 DNA, clone size, V gene, J gene, D gene. The D gene is left open where the match is weak. Only part of the rows carry a size: once, few, many, or a class if the clone is expanded.

CASSEGQKSNLLSNQPQHF	TGTGCCAGTAGCGAGGGACAGAAGTCTAACCTGCTTAGCAATCAGCCCCAGCATTTT	NA	TRBV19	TRBJ1-5	TRBD1
CASSEIPLGRGTDTQYF	TGTGCCAGCAGTGAAATCCCGCTCGGACGGGGGACAGATACGCAGTATTTT	NA	TRBV6-4	TRBJ2-3	NA
CASSQTALTGELFF	TGTGCCAGCAGCCAGACAGCCCTCACCGGGGAGCTGTTTTTT	few	TRBV14	TRBJ2-2	NA
CASSLYETQYF	TGTGCCAGCAGCTTATATGAGACCCAGTACTTC	NA	TRBV7-2	TRBJ2-5	NA
CASGPGLINEKLFF	TGTGCCAGCGGACCGGGACTGATTAATGAAAAACTGTTTTTT	NA	TRBV2	TRBJ1-4	NA
CATSPRQGSYNEQFF	TGTGCCACCAGCCCCCGGCAGGGCTCCTACAATGAGCAGTTCTTC	NA	TRBV15	TRBJ2-1	NA
CASSPPAGGSRGYTF	TGTGCCAGCAGCCCACCGGCCGGGGGATCTAGAGGCTACACCTTC	NA	TRBV4-2	TRBJ1-2	NA
CASSQVRGGAEAFF	TGTGCCAGCAGCCAAGTAAGGGGAGGAGCTGAAGCTTTCTTT	NA	TRBV3-1/TRBV3-2	TRBJ1-1	NA
CASSVGGRTNTEAFF	TGTGCCAGCAGCGTAGGCGGGCGAACGAACACTGAAGCTTTCTTT	NA	TRBV9	TRBJ1-1	NA
CASSLLTGEDGYTF	TGCGCCAGCAGCCTACTGACGGGGGAGGATGGCTACACCTTC	NA	TRBV5-1	TRBJ1-2	NA
CASRETGSTDTQYF	TGCGCCAGCAGGGAGACAGGTAGCACAGATACGCAGTATTTT	NA	TRBV10-2	TRBJ2-3	NA
CASSPTQVDTEAFF	TGTGCCAGCTCACCGACACAGGTAGACACTGAAGCTTTCTTT	NA	TRBV18	TRBJ1-1	NA
CASGKGINNEQFF	TGTGCCAGCGGAAAGGGGATAAACAATGAGCAGTTCTTC	NA	TRBV7-8	TRBJ2-1	NA
CASSFGTGVGNTEAFF	TGTGCCAGCAGCTTTGGGACAGGGGTTGGGAACACTGAAGCTTTCTTT	NA	TRBV5-4	TRBJ1-1	TRBD1
CSASRRSDGYTF	TGCAGTGCTAGTAGGAGGAGTGATGGCTACACCTTC	NA	TRBV20-1	TRBJ1-2	NA
CASRTGGSSYNEQFF	TGTGCCAGCAGGACGGGCGGGAGCTCCTACAATGAGCAGTTCTTC	once	TRBV28	TRBJ2-1	TRBD2
CATSESGDTYEQYF	TGTGCCACCAGTGAAAGCGGGGATACCTACGAGCAGTACTTC	once	TRBV24-1	TRBJ2-7	TRBD2
CASSPLGGGRLYEQYF	TGTGCCAGCAGTCCCCTAGGTGGCGGGAGATTGTACGAGCAGTACTTC	once	TRBV6-2/TRBV6-3	TRBJ2-7	TRBD2
CASSGGQSISPQHF	TGTGCCAGCAGCGGGGGACAGTCGATCAGCCCCCAGCATTTT	NA	TRBV9	TRBJ1-5	TRBD1
CASSQPAWASGVRHSPLHF	TGTGCCAGCAGTCAACCCGCCTGGGCGTCAGGGGTCCGGCATTCACCCCTCCACTTT	NA	TRBV2	TRBJ1-6	NA
CAARLAGGDEQFF	TGTGCCGCCCGACTAGCGGGAGGGGATGAGCAGTTCTTC	NA	TRBV6-6	TRBJ2-1	TRBD2